This TCR beta chain originates from a study of blood T cell repertoires in COVID-19. Study background: The cDNA or gDNA used as material had been derived from T cells, B-cell-depleted T cells, or PBMCs.

Source study methods: Estimates of nucleated cell counts were drawn from the amplification of reference gene primers. Measured with immunoSEQ multiplex PCR; TCRdb has only the in-frame clones, and not every one. That table furnishes V, J and clone size, whereas the DNA furnished D and trimming. The table lists under 50,000 clones, less than 95% of them singletons. In germline, CDR1 is MNHNY, CDR2 SVGAGI (reference sequence). V shed 5 bases, J shed 0 bases, and the junction held 21 bases outside the gene matches. The CDR3 contains 24 residues. J is TRBJ2-2 and V is TRBV6-6; TRBD2 matches at 16 bases. Material for sequencing was peripheral blood. The clonotype was recovered from an older man with active COVID-19. CDR3 in amino acids: CASSPLGTSGGVLRPWSNTGELFF. The CDR3 nucleotides are TGTGCCAGCAGTCCCCTGGGGACTAGCGGGGGGGTCCTCCGGCCCTGGTCGAACACCGGGGAGCTGTTTTTT.